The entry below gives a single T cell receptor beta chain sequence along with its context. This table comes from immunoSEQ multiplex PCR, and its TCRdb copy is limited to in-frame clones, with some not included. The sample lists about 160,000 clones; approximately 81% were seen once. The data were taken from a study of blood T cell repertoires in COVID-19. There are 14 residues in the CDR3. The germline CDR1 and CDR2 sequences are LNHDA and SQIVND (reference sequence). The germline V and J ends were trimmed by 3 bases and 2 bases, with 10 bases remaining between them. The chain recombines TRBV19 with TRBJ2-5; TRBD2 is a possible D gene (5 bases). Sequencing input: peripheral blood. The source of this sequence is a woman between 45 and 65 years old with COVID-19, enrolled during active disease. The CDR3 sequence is CASSIPGIQETQYF. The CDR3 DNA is TGTGCCAGTAGTATCCCCGGGATTCAAGAGACCCAGTACTTC.